The 7 T cell receptor beta chains given below trace back to one sample, sequenced in a study of T cell responses to AZD1222 COVID-19 vaccine. This table comes from immunoSEQ multiplex PCR, and its TCRdb copy is limited to in-frame clones, with some not included. The table lists approximately 60,000 clones, approximately 86% of them singletons. The sequencing used peripheral blood, collected 28 days after the second AZD1222 dose. Receptors originate from an adult who received the AZD1222 COVID-19 vaccine.

The chain joins TRBV28 to TRBJ1-6; no firm D call. V lost 5 bases and J 16 bases, leaving 15 bases between the germline ends. CDR1 is MDHEN and CDR2 is SYDVKM in the germline V gene. The CDR3 runs 12 residues. CDR3 region: CASSTRPTALHF. DNA for the CDR3: TGTGCCAGCAGTACCCGCCCGACCGCTCTCCACTTT.

The chain combines TRBV6-5 with TRBJ2-1, with TRBD2 matching over 12 bases. This CDR3 has 15 amino acids. Germline V lookup: CDR1 MNHEY, CDR2 SVGAGI. V was pared by 2 bases and J by 9 bases, with 5 bases of the junction left unmatched. CDR3: CASSYGLAGGVEQFF. The DNA for the CDR3 is TGTGCCAGCAGTTACGGGCTAGCGGGAGGGGTTGAGCAGTTCTTC.

The chain links TRBV7-9 to TRBJ1-4, with D hard to call. Germline V gives CDR1 SEHNR, CDR2 FQNEAQ (reference sequence). V was pared by 2 bases and J by 0 bases, with 10 bases between. The CDR3 length is 16 residues. For the CDR3, the DNA is TGTGCCAGCAGCTTAATCCCGGGAGCAACTAATGAAAAACTGTTTTTT. Protein: CASSLIPGATNEKLFF.

The chain combines TRBV29-1 with TRBJ2-2, with a tentative D call TRBD1 (6 bases). CDR1 is SQVTM, CDR2 ANQGSEA, per germline. Trimming removed 3 bases from V and 6 bases from J, with 11 bases in between. The CDR3 extends over 13 amino acids. The CDR3 here is CSVDPDSAGELFF. DNA for the CDR3: TGCAGCGTTGACCCGGACAGCGCCGGGGAGCTGTTTTTT.

This chain links TRBV5-4 with TRBJ2-5; 8 nucleotides agree with TRBD2. This CDR3 spans 14 amino acids. V shed 5 bases and J 5 bases; nucleotides not matched to a gene: 8. CDR1 and CDR2 from the germline V gene are SGHNT and YYREEE (reference sequence). In DNA form, the CDR3 reads TGTGCCAGCAGTCCCCGGACTAGCATCGAGACCCAGTACTTC. Translation gives CASSPRTSIETQYF.

The V call is TRBV28, the J call TRBJ1-6; D is perhaps TRBD1 (5 bases). V dropped 1 base and J dropped 8 bases, with 9 bases sitting between them. The CDR3 has 14 residues. Germline CDR1 reads MDHEN; CDR2 reads SYDVKM. The CDR3 protein is CASSLSGIHSPLHF. In nucleotides, the CDR3 is TGTGCCAGCAGTTTATCAGGGATTCATTCACCCCTCCACTTT.

This chain links TRBV29-1 with TRBJ2-3, with TRBD2 matching over 10 bases. V was clipped by 7 bases and J by 5 bases; unmatched bases: 12. This CDR3 is 15 amino acids long. The germline V gene encodes CDR1 SQVTM and CDR2 ANQGSEA. The CDR3 bases are TGCAGCGCAGCTGCTAGCGGGAGATACGGAGATACGCAGTATTTT. Its protein product is CSAAASGRYGDTQYF.